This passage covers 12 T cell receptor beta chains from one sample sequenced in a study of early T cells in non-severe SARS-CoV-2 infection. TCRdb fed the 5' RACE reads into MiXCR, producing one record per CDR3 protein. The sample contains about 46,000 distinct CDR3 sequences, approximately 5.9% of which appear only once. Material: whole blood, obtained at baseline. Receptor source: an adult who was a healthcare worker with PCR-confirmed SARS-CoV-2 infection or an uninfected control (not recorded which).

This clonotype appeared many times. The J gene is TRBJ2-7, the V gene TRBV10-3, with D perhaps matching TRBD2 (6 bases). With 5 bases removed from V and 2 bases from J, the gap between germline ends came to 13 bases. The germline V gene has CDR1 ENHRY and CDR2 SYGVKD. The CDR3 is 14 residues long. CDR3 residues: CAISYGTAPYEQYF. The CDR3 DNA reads TGTGCCATCAGTTACGGGACTGCTCCCTACGAGCAGTACTTC.

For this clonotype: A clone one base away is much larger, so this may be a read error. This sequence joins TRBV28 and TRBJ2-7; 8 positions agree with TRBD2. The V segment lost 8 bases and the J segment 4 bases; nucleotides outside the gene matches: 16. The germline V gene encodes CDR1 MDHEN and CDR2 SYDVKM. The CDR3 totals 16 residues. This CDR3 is CASGSHSGRIAYEQYF. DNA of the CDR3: TGTGCCAGCGGTTCCCACAGCGGGAGAATCGCATACGAGCAGTACTTC. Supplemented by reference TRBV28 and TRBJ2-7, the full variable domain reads DVKVTQSSRYLVKRTGEKVFLECVQDMDHENMFWYRQDPGLGLRLIYFSYDVKMKEKGDIPEGYSVSREKKERFSLILESASTNQTSMYLCASGSHSGRIAYEQYFGPGTRLTVT.

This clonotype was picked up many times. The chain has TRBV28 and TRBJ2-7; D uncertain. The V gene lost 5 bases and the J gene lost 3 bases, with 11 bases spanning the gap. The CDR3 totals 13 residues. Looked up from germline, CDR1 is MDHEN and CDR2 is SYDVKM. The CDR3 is CASSHIRFYEQYF. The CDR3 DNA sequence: TGTGCCAGCAGTCACATCAGATTCTACGAGCAGTACTTC. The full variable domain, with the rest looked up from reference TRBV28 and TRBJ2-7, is DVKVTQSSRYLVKRTGEKVFLECVQDMDHENMFWYRQDPGLGLRLIYFSYDVKMKEKGDIPEGYSVSREKKERFSLILESASTNQTSMYLCASSHIRFYEQYFGPGTRLTVT.

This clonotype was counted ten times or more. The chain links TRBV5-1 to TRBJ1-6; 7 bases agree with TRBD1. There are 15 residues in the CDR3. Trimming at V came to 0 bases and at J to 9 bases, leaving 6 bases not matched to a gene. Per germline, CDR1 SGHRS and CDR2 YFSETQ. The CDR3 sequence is CASSLEGQISSPLHF. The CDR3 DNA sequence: TGCGCCAGCAGCTTGGAGGGACAGATTTCTTCACCCCTCCACTTT.

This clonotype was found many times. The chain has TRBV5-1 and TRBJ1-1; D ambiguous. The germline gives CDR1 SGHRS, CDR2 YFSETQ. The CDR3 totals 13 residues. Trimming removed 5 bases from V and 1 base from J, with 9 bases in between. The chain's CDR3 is CASSRAANTEAFF. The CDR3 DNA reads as TGCGCCAGCAGTCGAGCAGCGAACACTGAAGCTTTCTTT.

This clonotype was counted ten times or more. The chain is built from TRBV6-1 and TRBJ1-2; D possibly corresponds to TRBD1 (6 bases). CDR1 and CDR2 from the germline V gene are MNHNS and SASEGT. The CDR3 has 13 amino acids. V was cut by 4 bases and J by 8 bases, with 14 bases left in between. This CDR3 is CASSATWDNGYTF. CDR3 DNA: TGTGCCAGCAGTGCTACTTGGGACAACGGCTACACCTTC.

The CDR3 protein is CASGQGSSGNTIYF. The CDR3 nucleotides read TGTGCCAGCGGACAGGGATCCTCTGGAAACACCATATATTTT. This chain joins TRBV28 and TRBJ1-3; 8 bases map to TRBD1. The V and J ends lost 8 bases and 0 bases, in that order; junction bases with no gene match: 3. The CDR3 has 14 residues. Germline assignment: CDR1 MDHEN and CDR2 SYDVKM. Combining the CDR3 with reference TRBV28 and TRBJ1-3 gives the whole variable domain DVKVTQSSRYLVKRTGEKVFLECVQDMDHENMFWYRQDPGLGLRLIYFSYDVKMKEKGDIPEGYSVSREKKERFSLILESASTNQTSMYLCASGQGSSGNTIYFGEGSWLTVV.

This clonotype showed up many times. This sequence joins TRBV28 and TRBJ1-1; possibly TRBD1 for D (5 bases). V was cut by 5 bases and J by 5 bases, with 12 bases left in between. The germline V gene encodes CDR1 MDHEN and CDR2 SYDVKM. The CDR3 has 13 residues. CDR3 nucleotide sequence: TGTGCCAGCAGTCCCCGCCGGGGGACTGAAGCTTTCTTT. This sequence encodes CASSPRRGTEAFF.

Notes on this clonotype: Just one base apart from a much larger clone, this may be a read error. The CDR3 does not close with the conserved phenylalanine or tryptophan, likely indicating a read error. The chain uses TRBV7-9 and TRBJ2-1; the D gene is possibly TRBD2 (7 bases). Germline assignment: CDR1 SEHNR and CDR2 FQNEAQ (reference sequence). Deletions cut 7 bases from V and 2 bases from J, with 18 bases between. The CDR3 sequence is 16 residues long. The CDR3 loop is CASIPQGLPPYNEQFI. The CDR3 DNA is TGTGCCAGCATCCCACAGGGACTACCCCCCTACAATGAGCAGTTCATC.

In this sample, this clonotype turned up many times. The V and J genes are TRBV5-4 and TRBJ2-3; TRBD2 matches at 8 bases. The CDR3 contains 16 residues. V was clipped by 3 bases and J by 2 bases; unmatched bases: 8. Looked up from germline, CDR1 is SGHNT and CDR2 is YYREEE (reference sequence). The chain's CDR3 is CASSSPTSGHTDTQYF. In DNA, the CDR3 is TGTGCCAGCAGCTCTCCTACTAGCGGCCACACAGATACGCAGTATTTT.

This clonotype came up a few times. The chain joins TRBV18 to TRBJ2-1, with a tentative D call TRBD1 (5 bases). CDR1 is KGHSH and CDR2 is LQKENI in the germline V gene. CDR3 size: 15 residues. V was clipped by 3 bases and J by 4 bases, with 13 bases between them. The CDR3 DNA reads TGTGCCAGCTCACCCGACCCAGGGATGTACAATGAGCAGTTCTTC. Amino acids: CASSPDPGMYNEQFF.

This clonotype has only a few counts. CDR3 sequence: CASSQDLRTSGYTDTQYF. The CDR3 nucleotides are TGTGCCAGCAGCCAAGATCTCAGGACTAGCGGGTACACAGATACGCAGTATTTT. This chain links TRBV4-2 with TRBJ2-3; 11 bases line up with TRBD2. This CDR3 comprises 18 residues. With V trimmed by 0 bases and J by 2 bases, 7 bases remained unmatched. Germline CDR1 is LGHNA and CDR2 is YNFKEQ.